These 8 T cell receptor beta chains were all obtained from the same sample, sequenced in a study of blood T cell repertoires in COVID-19. The assay was immunoSEQ multiplex PCR, and TCRdb's table has in-frame clones only and misses some. The sample holds under 55,000 clones, around 79% seen once. Sequencing was carried out using peripheral blood. All receptors derive from a man in his 70s with acute or convalescent COVID-19.

This clone came up a few times. This chain joins TRBV9 and TRBJ1-3, with D hard to call. Trimming took 2 bases from V and 0 from J, leaving 9 bases between them. Germline values: CDR1 SGDLS, CDR2 YYNGEE. There are 15 residues in the CDR3. The chain's CDR3 is CASSVEWLSGNTIYF. The DNA for the CDR3 is TGTGCCAGCAGCGTTGAATGGCTCTCTGGAAACACCATATATTTT. The full variable domain, its missing parts supplied by reference TRBV9 and TRBJ1-3, is DSGVTQTPKHLITATGQRVTLRCSPRSGDLSVYWYQQSLDQGLQFLIQYYNGEERAKGNILERFSAQQFPDLHSELNLSSLELGDSALYFCASSVEWLSGNTIYFGEGSWLTVV.

This sequence joins TRBV2 and TRBJ1-1; no definite D call. Germline V gene lookup returns CDR1 SNHLY and CDR2 FYNNEI. The ends were cut back, 6 bases at V and 8 bases at J, with 13 bases in the middle. This CDR3 region has 12 residues. The CDR3 protein is CASSVDGEEAFF. The CDR3 DNA is TGTGCCAGCAGCGTCGACGGGGAGGAAGCTTTCTTT. The full variable domain, with the rest looked up from reference TRBV2 and TRBJ1-1, is EPEVTQTPSHQVTQMGQEVILRCVPISNHLYFYWYRQILGQKVEFLVSFYNNEISEKSEIFDDQFSVERPDGSNFTLKIRSTKLEDSAMYFCASSVDGEEAFFGQGTRLTVV.

The chain couples TRBV16 to TRBJ2-3; the D is unclear. The CDR3 is 12 amino acids. The V end lost 4 bases, the J end lost 0 bases, and 2 bases lay between the germline ends. The germline V gene encodes CDR1 KGHSY and CDR2 FQNENV. This CDR3 is CASSPSTDTQYF. The CDR3 DNA reads as TGTGCCAGCAGCCCGAGCACAGATACGCAGTATTTT.

The V call is TRBV9, the J call TRBJ1-1; D may be TRBD1 (6 bases). The CDR3 runs 13 residues. V lost 3 bases, J lost 4 bases, and 10 bases lay in between. Per germline, CDR1 SGDLS and CDR2 YYNGEE. CDR3 DNA: TGTGCCAGCAGCGCCAAACAGGGCACTGAAGCTTTCTTT. Protein sequence: CASSAKQGTEAFF.

This clone was seen once. The chain uses TRBV5-6 and TRBJ2-7, with 7 bases fitting TRBD1. J was trimmed by 3 bases and V by 3 bases; bases with no gene match: 3. Germline CDR1 SGHDT, CDR2 YYEEEE. This CDR3 contains 13 residues. The CDR3 sequence: CASSSGQYYEQYF. CDR3 nucleotide sequence: TGTGCCAGCAGCTCGGGACAGTACTACGAGCAGTACTTC.

The genes are TRBV9 and TRBJ1-2, with a tentative D call TRBD1 (5 bases). Germline V lookup: CDR1 SGDLS, CDR2 YYNGEE. This CDR3 is built from 13 residues. Trimming pared 3 bases from V and 5 bases from J, leaving 11 bases between. The CDR3 spells CASSASGLYGYTF. CDR3 bases: TGTGCCAGCAGCGCCTCAGGGTTATATGGCTACACCTTC.

The chain joins TRBV19 to TRBJ1-5, with no clear D. This CDR3 is built from 13 residues. V gave up 4 bases and J gave up 4 bases, with 8 bases separating them. CDR1 and CDR2 from the germline V gene are LNHDA and SQIVND (reference sequence). CDR3 sequence: CASSTQRNQPQHF. CDR3 nucleotide sequence: TGTGCCAGTAGTACACAGAGAAATCAGCCCCAGCATTTT.

In its sample, this clone was seen once. V is TRBV4-1 and J is TRBJ2-7; 9 bases fit TRBD2. V was pared by 1 base and J by 3 bases, with 4 bases of the junction left unmatched. The CDR3 totals 15 residues. CDR1 MGHRA and CDR2 YSYEKL come from the germline V gene. The DNA for the CDR3 is TGCGCCAGCAGCCAAGGTCCTAGCGGGATCTACGAGCAGTACTTC. Translation gives CASSQGPSGIYEQYF.